Listed below are T cell receptor beta chains from one sample, sequenced in a study of technical replicates of blood from a handful of donors. TCRdb's table, derived via immunoSEQ multiplex PCR, lists solely in-frame clones and lacks some. The profile shows about 66,000 clones, around 87% of them singletons. Sample: PBMCs. These receptors all come from a human donor in good health. Some clones in this sample may be carry-over from other donors' samples. CDR3s include the opening cysteine and the closing phenylalanine or tryptophan. Each record gives: D gene, clone size, J gene, V gene, CDR3 protein, CDR3 DNA. The D gene is left open where the match is weak. Clone size is shown for a subset of rows, as once, few, many or a class of expanded clone.

. . TRBJ1-6 TRBV5-1 CASSPQTDDSPLHF TGCGCCAGCAGCCCCCAGACAGATGATTCACCCCTCCACTTT
. few TRBJ2-2 TRBV6-4 CASSDSSANTGELFF TGTGCCAGCAGTGACTCTTCAGCGAACACCGGGGAGCTGTTTTTT
TRBD1 . TRBJ1-3 TRBV6-1 CASSTGTAGNTIYF TGTGCCAGCAGCACCGGGACAGCTGGAAACACCATATATTTT
TRBD1 . TRBJ1-2 TRBV6-6 CASKEGGLGGYTF TGTGCCAGCAAAGAAGGGGGCCTTGGAGGCTACACCTTC
. . TRBJ2-2 TRBV9 CASSWGVNTGELFF TGTGCCAGCAGCTGGGGGGTGAACACCGGGGAGCTGTTTTTT
TRBD2 . TRBJ2-5 TRBV7-8 CASSLELGGGRETQYF TGTGCCAGCAGCTTAGAATTAGGCGGGGGGAGGGAGACCCAGTACTTC
TRBD1 . TRBJ1-2 TRBV7-3 CASSLGTGGYGYTF TGTGCCAGCAGCTTAGGGACAGGGGGTTATGGCTACACCTTC
TRBD1 . TRBJ2-3 TRBV5-6 CASSSDRGRDTQYF TGTGCCAGCAGCTCGGACAGGGGGCGAGATACGCAGTATTTT
. . TRBJ1-1 TRBV5-6 CASSLAGLTEAFF TGTGCCAGCAGCTTGGCCGGGTTGACTGAAGCTTTCTTT
. . TRBJ1-6 TRBV10-3 CAISPRGGSEAYNSPLHF TGTGCCATCAGTCCTCGCGGGGGGTCGGAGGCCTATAATTCACCCCTCCACTTT
. . TRBJ2-7 TRBV18 CASSLEQGYEQYF TGTGCCAGCTCACTAGAACAGGGATACGAGCAGTACTTC
TRBD1 . TRBJ2-3 TRBV4-3 CASSQGTGFTDTQYF TGCGCCAGCAGCCAAGGGACAGGGTTTACAGATACGCAGTATTTT
. few TRBJ1-1 TRBV18 CASSPIGAEAFF TGTGCCAGCTCTCCCATCGGGGCTGAAGCTTTCTTT
TRBD2 . TRBJ2-1 TRBV7-6 CASSNRTSGRGEQFF TGTGCCAGCAGCAACCGGACTAGCGGGAGAGGGGAGCAGTTCTTC
. . TRBJ2-3 TRBV5-1 CASSLVGGRTDTQYF TGCGCCAGCAGCTTGGTCGGGGGTCGCACAGATACGCAGTATTTT
TRBD2 . TRBJ2-7 TRBV10-3 CAISESPAGNYEQYF TGTGCCATCAGTGAGTCCCCAGCGGGGAACTACGAGCAGTACTTC
. . TRBJ1-1 TRBV6-5 CASSYALGPGTEAFF TGTGCCAGCAGTTACGCCCTTGGGCCCGGCACTGAAGCTTTCTTT
TRBD2 . TRBJ2-7 TRBV7-2 CASSLSSGGPNEQYF TGTGCCAGCAGCTTGTCATCGGGAGGGCCGAACGAGCAGTACTTC
. . TRBJ1-3 TRBV7-8 CASSLWFGVSSSGNTIYF TGTGCCAGCAGCCTATGGTTCGGGGTCTCAAGCTCTGGAAACACCATATATTTT
. . TRBJ2-3 TRBV11-1 CASSPDGSADTQYF TGTGCCAGCAGCCCAGACGGGAGTGCAGATACGCAGTATTTT
. . TRBJ2-1 TRBV7-9 CASSQGAASYNEQFF TGCGCCAGCAGCCAAGGGGCAGCATCCTACAATGAGCAGTTCTTC
TRBD2 . TRBJ2-1 TRBV27 CASRSGTSGRLEQFF TGTGCCAGCAGGAGCGGGACTAGCGGGAGGCTTGAGCAGTTCTTC
TRBD2 . TRBJ2-7 TRBV4-3 CASSQDLWTSGSEQYF TGCGCCAGCAGCCAAGATCTGTGGACTAGCGGAAGCGAGCAGTACTTC
TRBD2 . TRBJ2-2 TRBV7-9 CASSLLAGVITGELFF TGTGCCAGCAGCTTACTAGCGGGGGTTATCACCGGGGAGCTGTTTTTT
. . TRBJ1-5 TRBV30 CAWSLGQGQPQHF TGTGCCTGGAGTCTGGGTCAGGGTCAGCCCCAGCATTTT
. . TRBJ1-2 TRBV5-6 CASSSRGRGYTF TGTGCCAGCAGCAGTAGGGGTAGGGGCTACACCTTC
TRBD1 . TRBJ1-1 TRBV7-2 CASSLVRDRYTEAFF TGTGCCAGCAGCTTAGTCCGGGACAGATACACTGAAGCTTTCTTT
. . TRBJ2-1 TRBV2 CASSVDTRLVYNEQFF TGTGCCAGCAGTGTTGACACCCGACTAGTCTACAATGAGCAGTTCTTC
TRBD1 once TRBJ1-2 TRBV7-9 CASSPPGTGYGYTF TGTGCCAGCAGCCCCCCTGGGACAGGCTATGGCTACACCTTC
TRBD1 few TRBJ1-3 TRBV29-1 CSVEGQLGDTIYF TGCAGCGTTGAGGGACAGCTCGGGGACACCATATATTTT
. . TRBJ2-5 TRBV28 CASSLSRVLKTQYF TGTGCCAGCAGTTTATCCCGGGTCCTTAAGACCCAGTACTTC
. once TRBJ2-3 TRBV16 CASSQFSRVLTDTQYF TGTGCCAGCAGCCAATTCTCCAGGGTATTGACAGATACGCAGTATTTT
TRBD2 . TRBJ2-1 TRBV7-8 CASSLFTSGIYNEQFF TGTGCCAGCAGCTTATTCACTAGCGGGATTTACAATGAGCAGTTCTTC
. . TRBJ1-2 TRBV4-2 CASSQEPGYGYTF TGTGCCAGCAGCCAAGAGCCAGGGTATGGCTACACCTTC
TRBD1 once TRBJ2-1 TRBV5-1 CASSPGQGSRNEQFF TGCGCCAGCAGCCCAGGACAGGGGTCCCGGAATGAGCAGTTCTTC
. . TRBJ1-5 TRBV29-1 CSVPYGGAHNQPQHF TGCAGCGTACCCTACGGGGGGGCTCACAATCAGCCCCAGCATTTT
. . TRBJ1-2 TRBV11-1 CASSQSGDYGYTF TGTGCCAGCAGCCAATCAGGTGACTATGGCTACACCTTC
. . TRBJ1-1 TRBV29-1 CSVEGHGGRGNTEAFF TGCAGCGTTGAGGGTCATGGGGGCAGGGGGAACACTGAAGCTTTCTTT
. . TRBJ1-2 TRBV27 CASSRAGNGYTF TGTGCCAGCAGCAGGGCTGGTAATGGCTACACCTTC
TRBD2 . TRBJ2-7 TRBV10-3 CAISGLAGSSYEQYF TGTGCCATCAGCGGACTAGCGGGGAGCTCCTACGAGCAGTACTTC
. . TRBJ2-1 TRBV19 CLGKGVRNEQFF TGTTTAGGAAAGGGAGTGCGGAATGAGCAGTTCTTC
TRBD1 . TRBJ1-5 TRBV10-3 CAISDGGQGINQPQHF TGTGCCATCAGTGATGGGGGACAGGGAATCAATCAGCCCCAGCATTTT
TRBD1 once TRBJ2-2 TRBV27 CASLAGTAKTITGELFF TGTGCCAGCTTGGCCGGGACAGCCAAGACCATTACCGGGGAGCTGTTTTTT
. . TRBJ2-7 TRBV4-1 CASSHTQASEQYF TGCGCCAGCAGCCATACTCAGGCGAGCGAGCAGTACTTC
. few TRBJ1-5 TRBV21-1 CASGATLGQPQHF TGTGCCAGCGGCGCAACTCTAGGTCAGCCCCAGCATTTT
TRBD1 . TRBJ2-7 TRBV4-3 CASSQDRGTGTYEQYF TGCGCCAGCAGCCAAGATAGGGGGACAGGGACCTACGAGCAGTACTTC
TRBD1 . TRBJ1-1 TRBV29-1 CSVDITGQGGNTEAFF TGCAGCGTTGATATAACAGGACAGGGGGGGAACACTGAAGCTTTCTTT